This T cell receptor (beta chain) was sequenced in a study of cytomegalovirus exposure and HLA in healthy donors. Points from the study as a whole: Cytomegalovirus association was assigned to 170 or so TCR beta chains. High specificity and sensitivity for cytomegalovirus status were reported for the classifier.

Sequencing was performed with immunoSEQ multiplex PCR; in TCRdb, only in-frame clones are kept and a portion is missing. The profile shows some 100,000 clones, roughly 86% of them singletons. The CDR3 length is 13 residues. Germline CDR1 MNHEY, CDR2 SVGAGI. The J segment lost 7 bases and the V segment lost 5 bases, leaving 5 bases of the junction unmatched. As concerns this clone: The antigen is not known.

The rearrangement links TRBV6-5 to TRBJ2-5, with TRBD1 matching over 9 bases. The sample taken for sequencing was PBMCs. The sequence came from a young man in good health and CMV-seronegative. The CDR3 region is CASSGTGRLTQYF. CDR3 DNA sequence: TGTGCCAGCAGTGGGACAGGGCGGTTGACCCAGTACTTC.